This record covers a single TCR beta chain. This clonotype has more than one count but fewer than ten. It lacks a known antigen. Qualities for individual bases were not recorded, and no much larger clone is one base off. To prepare the library, 5' RACE was applied. The data were produced on a NextSeq 500. To correct for sequencing error and PCR bias, the TCR library protocol tagged individual cDNA molecules with unique molecular identifiers. Both TCR alpha and beta chains were sequenced, and tight co-correlation was observed between alpha and beta sequence abundances in each sample. As for the original processing: V gene, J gene and CDR3 annotation of TCR sequences was performed with Decombinator V4. Expanded TCRs were defined as changing significantly between any two time points under a Poisson model with p below 0.0001. TCR abundances were normalised to the total number of TCRs sequenced per sample and were expressed as counts per million. TRAV1-2 paired with TRAJ12, TRAJ20 or TRAJ33 defined MAIT TCRs, while TRAV10 paired with TRAJ18 defined iNKT TCRs. VDJdb, accessed 1 November 2021, was searched for CMV, EBV and SARS-CoV-2 annotated TCRs, with TCRs annotated for multiple antigens excluded. The raw public reads went through TCRdb reprocessing: fastp at Q25, MiXCR clone calling, in-frame beta chains kept. CDR3 protein duplicates are merged, each entry listing the most common genes and DNA. For this entry, the V and J calls and clone size follow TCRdb and not the study's own pipeline. For this sample there are about 33,000 distinct CDR3 sequences; 5% appear just once. The biggest ten clones account for less than 15% of the sample.

The germline V gene encodes CDR1 MDHEN and CDR2 SYDVKM. CDR3 length: 14 amino acids, cysteine to phenylalanine. Kept here is only the CDR3 DNA, which spans 42 bases and is read in frame from base 1. V is clipped by 2 bases and J by 10 bases, and the sequence between their germline boundaries is 14 bases long. This was a case-control study nested in a cohort of healthcare workers in London, UK, who had nasopharyngeal swab PCR tests and blood samples taken every week. Healthcare workers were recruited during the week of the UK lockdown, between 23 and 31 March 2020, and followed weekly for up to roughly 16 weeks. This sample was included in a study of early T cells in non-severe SARS-CoV-2 infection (TCRdb year 2021). Looking at the study overall: TCR sequencing used bulk RNA from unsorted whole blood, so alpha and beta chains could not be paired.

Broad study findings and their caveats: VDJdb matching was skewed toward anti-spike CD8 responses, so virus-specific expansions were likely underestimated and private and CD4 specificities were missed.

This chain is built from TRBV28 and TRBJ1-4, and perhaps TRBD1 as D gene, on 5 matching bases. Specimen: whole blood. This sequence originates from an adult who was a healthcare worker with PCR-confirmed SARS-CoV-2 infection or an uninfected control (not recorded which). The CDR3 reads CASSLLAGFGKLFF. DNA sequence: TGTGCCAGCAGTTTACTCGCAGGGTTCGGAAAACTGTTTTTT.